This T cell receptor beta chain was identified in a study of cytomegalovirus exposure and HLA in healthy donors. Primers included in the PCR were 60 Vbeta and 13 Jbeta primers. Method: immunoSEQ multiplex PCR; TCRdb's copy keeps in-frame clones and lacks some. The sample contains under 150,000 clones, around 10% of which appear only once. General study results and limits: Earlier analysis found most TCR beta V segments productive about 87% or about 30% of the time. Some V segments, including TRBV6-2 and TRBV6-3, were excluded as indistinguishable.

This clone occurred a few times. Antigen: not known. The V end lost 2 bases, the J end lost 1 base, and 14 bases lay between the germline ends. The germline gives CDR1 LNHDA, CDR2 SQIVND (reference sequence). The CDR3 contains 16 residues. The sequence was obtained from a man aged 25-40 years in good health and CMV-seronegative. Sequencing was done on a sample of PBMCs. V and J are TRBV19 and TRBJ1-1, with D possibly being TRBD1 (6 bases). CDR3 region: CASSIPGGLRNTEAFF. In DNA form, the CDR3 reads TGTGCCAGTAGTATACCGGGGGGGCTGAGGAACACTGAAGCTTTCTTT.